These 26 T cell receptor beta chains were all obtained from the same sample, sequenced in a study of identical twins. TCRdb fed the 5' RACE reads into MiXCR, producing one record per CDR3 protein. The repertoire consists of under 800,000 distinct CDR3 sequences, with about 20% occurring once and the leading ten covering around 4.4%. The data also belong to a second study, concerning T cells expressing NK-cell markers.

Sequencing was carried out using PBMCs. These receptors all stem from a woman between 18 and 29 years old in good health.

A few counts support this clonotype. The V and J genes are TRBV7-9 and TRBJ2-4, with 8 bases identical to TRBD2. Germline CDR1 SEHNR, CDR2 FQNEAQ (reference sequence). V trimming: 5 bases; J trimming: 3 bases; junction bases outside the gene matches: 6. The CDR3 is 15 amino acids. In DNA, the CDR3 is TGTGCCAGCAGCCCCCGGGGGGGCAGCAAAAACATTCAGTACTTC. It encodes CASSPRGGSKNIQYF.

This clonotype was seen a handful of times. CDR3: CSVEGRGYEQFF. The CDR3 DNA reads as TGCAGCGTTGAAGGTAGAGGGTATGAGCAGTTCTTC. The chain employs TRBV29-1 and TRBJ2-1, with D maybe TRBD2 (5 bases). The CDR3 contains 12 residues. V gave up 1 base and J gave up 8 bases, with 9 bases separating them. Germline CDR1 SQVTM, CDR2 ANQGSEA.

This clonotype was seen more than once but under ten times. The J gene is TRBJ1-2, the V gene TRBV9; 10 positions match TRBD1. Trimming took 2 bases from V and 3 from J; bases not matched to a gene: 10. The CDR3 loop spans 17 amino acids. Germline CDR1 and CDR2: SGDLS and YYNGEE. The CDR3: CASSVGTGVNPHYGYTF. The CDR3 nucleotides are TGTGCCAGCAGCGTCGGGACAGGGGTTAATCCCCACTATGGCTACACCTTC.

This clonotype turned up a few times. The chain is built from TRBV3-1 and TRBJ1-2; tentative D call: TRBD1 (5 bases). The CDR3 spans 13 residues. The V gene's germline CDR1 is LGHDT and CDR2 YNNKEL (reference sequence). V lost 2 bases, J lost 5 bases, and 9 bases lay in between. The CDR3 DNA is TGTGCCAGCAGCCAAACCGACAGATATGGCTACACCTTC. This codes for CASSQTDRYGYTF.

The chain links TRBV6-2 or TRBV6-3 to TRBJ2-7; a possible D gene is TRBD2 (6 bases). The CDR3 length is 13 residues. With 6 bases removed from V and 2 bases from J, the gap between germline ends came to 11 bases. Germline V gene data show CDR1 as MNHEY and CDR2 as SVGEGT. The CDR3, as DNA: TGTGCCAGCAGAGATGGAGGGCCCTACGAGCAGTACTTC. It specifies CASRDGGPYEQYF.

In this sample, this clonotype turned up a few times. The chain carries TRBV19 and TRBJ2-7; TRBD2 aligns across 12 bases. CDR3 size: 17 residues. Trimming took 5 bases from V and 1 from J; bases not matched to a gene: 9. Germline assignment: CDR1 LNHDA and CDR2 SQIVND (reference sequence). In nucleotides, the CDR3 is TGTGCCAGTAGTTTGACTAGCGGGAGTTACCCGTCCTACGAGCAGTACTTC. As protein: CASSLTSGSYPSYEQYF.

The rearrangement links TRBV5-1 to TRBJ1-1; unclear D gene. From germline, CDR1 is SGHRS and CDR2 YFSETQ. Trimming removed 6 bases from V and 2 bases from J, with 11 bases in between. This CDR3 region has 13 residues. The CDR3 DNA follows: TGCGCCAGCAAACCCACCCAAAACACTGAAGCTTTCTTT. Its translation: CASKPTQNTEAFF.

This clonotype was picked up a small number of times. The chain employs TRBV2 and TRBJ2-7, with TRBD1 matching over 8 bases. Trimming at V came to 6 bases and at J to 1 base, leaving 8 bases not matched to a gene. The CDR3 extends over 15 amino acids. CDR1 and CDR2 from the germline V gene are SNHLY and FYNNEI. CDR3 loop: CASRRDRGESYEQYF. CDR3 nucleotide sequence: TGTGCCAGCAGGCGTGACAGGGGTGAGTCCTACGAGCAGTACTTC.

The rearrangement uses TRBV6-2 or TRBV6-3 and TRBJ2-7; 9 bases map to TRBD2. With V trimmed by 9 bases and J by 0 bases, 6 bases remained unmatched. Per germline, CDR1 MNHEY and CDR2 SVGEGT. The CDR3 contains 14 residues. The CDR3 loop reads CARGTGLASYEQYF. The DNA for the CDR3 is TGTGCCAGGGGAACGGGACTAGCCTCCTACGAGCAGTACTTC.

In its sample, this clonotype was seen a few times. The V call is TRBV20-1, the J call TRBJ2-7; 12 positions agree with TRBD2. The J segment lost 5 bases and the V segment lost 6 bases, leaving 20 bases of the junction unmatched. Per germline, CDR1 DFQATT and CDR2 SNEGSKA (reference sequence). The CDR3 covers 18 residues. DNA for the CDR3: TGCAGTGCCACTCCGACAGCTCTAAGACTAGCGGGAGCCCACGAGCAGTACTTC. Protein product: CSATPTALRLAGAHEQYF.

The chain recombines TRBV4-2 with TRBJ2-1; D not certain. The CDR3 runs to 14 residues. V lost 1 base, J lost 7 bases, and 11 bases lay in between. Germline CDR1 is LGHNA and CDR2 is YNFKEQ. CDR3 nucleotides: TGTGCCAGCAGCCAAGGGTCCTACGAAAATGAGCAGTTCTTC. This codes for CASSQGSYENEQFF.

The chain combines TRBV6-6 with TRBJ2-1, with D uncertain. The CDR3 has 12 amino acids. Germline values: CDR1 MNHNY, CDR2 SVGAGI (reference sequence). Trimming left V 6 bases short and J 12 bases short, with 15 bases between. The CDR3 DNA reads TGTGCCAGCAGCCCCCGACCGGTCAGGCAGTTCTTC. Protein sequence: CASSPRPVRQFF.

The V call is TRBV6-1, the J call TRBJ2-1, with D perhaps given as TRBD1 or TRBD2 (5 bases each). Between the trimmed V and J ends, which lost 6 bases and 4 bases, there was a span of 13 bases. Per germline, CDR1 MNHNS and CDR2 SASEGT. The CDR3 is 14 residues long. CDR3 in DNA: TGTGCCAGCAGGGGGGTCGGTTATTACAATGAGCAGTTCTTC. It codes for CASRGVGYYNEQFF.

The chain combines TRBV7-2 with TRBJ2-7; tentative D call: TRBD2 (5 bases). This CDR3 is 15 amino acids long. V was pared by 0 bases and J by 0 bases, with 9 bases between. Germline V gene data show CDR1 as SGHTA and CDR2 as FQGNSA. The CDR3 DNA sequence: TGTGCCAGCAGCTTAGCCGGACTCCACTCCTACGAGCAGTACTTC. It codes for CASSLAGLHSYEQYF.

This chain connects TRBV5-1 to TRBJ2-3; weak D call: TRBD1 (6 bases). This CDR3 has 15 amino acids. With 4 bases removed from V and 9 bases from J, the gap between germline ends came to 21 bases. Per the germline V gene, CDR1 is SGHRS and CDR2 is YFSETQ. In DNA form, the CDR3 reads TGCGCCAGCAGCGTTGAACAGGGAATAAGATGGACGCAGTATTTT. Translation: CASSVEQGIRWTQYF.

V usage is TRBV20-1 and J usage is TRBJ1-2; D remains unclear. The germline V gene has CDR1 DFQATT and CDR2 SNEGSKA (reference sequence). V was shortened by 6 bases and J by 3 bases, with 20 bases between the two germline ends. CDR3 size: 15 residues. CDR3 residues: CSAHSGPEGHYGYTF. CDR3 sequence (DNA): TGCAGTGCCCACTCAGGCCCCGAAGGGCACTATGGCTACACCTTC.

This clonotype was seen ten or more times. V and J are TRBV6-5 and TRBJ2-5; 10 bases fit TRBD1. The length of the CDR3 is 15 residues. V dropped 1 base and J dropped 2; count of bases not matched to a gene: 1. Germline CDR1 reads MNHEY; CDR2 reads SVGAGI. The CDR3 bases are TGTGCCAGCAGTTACTTGGGACAGGGGCAAGAGACCCAGTACTTC. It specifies CASSYLGQGQETQYF.

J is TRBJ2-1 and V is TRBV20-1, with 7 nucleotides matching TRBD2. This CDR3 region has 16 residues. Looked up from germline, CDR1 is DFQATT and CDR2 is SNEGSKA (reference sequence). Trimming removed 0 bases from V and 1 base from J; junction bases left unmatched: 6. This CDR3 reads CSARDLRGGSYNEQFF. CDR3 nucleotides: TGCAGTGCTAGAGATTTGCGGGGAGGGTCCTACAATGAGCAGTTCTTC.

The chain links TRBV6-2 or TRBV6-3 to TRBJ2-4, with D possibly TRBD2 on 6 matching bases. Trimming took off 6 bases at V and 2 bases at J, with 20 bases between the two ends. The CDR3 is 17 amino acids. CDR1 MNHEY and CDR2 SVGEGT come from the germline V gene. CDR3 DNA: TGTGCCAGCAGCCCGGCCCGCGGGGTTGGGTCCAAAAACATTCAGTACTTC. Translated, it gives CASSPARGVGSKNIQYF.

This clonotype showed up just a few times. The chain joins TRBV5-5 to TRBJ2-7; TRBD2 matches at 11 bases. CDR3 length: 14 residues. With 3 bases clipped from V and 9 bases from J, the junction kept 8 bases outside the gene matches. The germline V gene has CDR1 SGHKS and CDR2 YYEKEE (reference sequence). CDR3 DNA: TGTGCCAGCAGCTCTTCAATAGCGGGAGGGGCGCAGTACTTC. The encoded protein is CASSSSIAGGAQYF.

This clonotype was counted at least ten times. The DNA of the CDR3 is TGTGCCATCAGTGAGTCGCAGCGAGGGGGAGATACGCAGTATTTT. The encoded protein is CAISESQRGGDTQYF. V and J are TRBV10-3 and TRBJ2-3; weak D call: TRBD1 (6 bases). This CDR3 spans 15 amino acids. The germline gives CDR1 ENHRY, CDR2 SYGVKD. V lost 0 bases to trimming and J lost 5 bases, with 12 bases between them.

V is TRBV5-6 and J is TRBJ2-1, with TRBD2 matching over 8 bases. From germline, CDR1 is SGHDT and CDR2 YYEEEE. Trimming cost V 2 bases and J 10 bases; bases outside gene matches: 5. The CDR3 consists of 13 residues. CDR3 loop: CASSFVSGTEQFF. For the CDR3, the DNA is TGTGCCAGCAGCTTCGTTAGCGGGACCGAGCAGTTCTTC.

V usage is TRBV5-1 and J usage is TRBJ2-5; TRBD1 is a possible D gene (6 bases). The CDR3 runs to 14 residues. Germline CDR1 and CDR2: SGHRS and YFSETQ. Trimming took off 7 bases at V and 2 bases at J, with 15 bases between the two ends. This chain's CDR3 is CASRLDRLQETQYF. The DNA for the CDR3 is TGCGCCAGCCGTTTGGACAGACTTCAAGAGACCCAGTACTTC. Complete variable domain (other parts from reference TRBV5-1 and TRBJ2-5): KAGVTQTPRYLIKTRGQQVTLSCSPISGHRSVSWYQQTPGQGLQFLFEYFSETQRNKGNFPGRFSGRQFSNSRSEMNVSTLELGDSALYLCASRLDRLQETQYFGPGTRLLVL.

The CDR3 spells CASSPLGLANTGELFF. As DNA, the CDR3 is TGTGCCAGCAGCCCACTGGGACTAGCTAATACCGGGGAGCTGTTTTTT. This chain uses TRBV7-3 with TRBJ2-2, with TRBD2 identical over 9 bases. The CDR3 runs to 16 residues. V lost 5 bases to trimming and J lost 5 bases; unmatched junction nucleotides: 9. Germline CDR1 SGHTA, CDR2 FQGTGA.

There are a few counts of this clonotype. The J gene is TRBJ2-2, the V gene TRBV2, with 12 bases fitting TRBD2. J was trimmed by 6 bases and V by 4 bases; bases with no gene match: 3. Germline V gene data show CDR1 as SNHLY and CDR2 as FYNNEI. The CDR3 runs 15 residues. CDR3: CASSAWTSGAGELFF. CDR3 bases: TGTGCCAGCAGTGCCTGGACTAGCGGGGCCGGGGAGCTGTTTTTT.

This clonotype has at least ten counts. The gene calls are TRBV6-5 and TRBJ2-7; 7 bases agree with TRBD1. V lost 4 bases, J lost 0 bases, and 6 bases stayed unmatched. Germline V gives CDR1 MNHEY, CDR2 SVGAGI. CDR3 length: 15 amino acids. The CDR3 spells CASSWTGLSSYEQYF. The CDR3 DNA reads TGTGCCAGCAGTTGGACAGGACTCAGCTCCTACGAGCAGTACTTC.